This passage covers 25 T cell receptor beta chains from one sample sequenced in a study of blood T cell repertoires in COVID-19. Method: immunoSEQ multiplex PCR; TCRdb's copy keeps in-frame clones and lacks some. Here the sample spans about 120,000 clones, approximately 90% being singletons. The material sequenced was peripheral blood. These receptors were collected from a man between 65 and 80 years old with active or convalescent COVID-19.

The chain combines TRBV28 with TRBJ1-5, with D possibly matching TRBD1 (6 bases). The CDR3 covers 15 residues. Trimming took 7 bases from V and 6 from J, leaving 19 bases between them. CDR1 and CDR2 from the germline V gene are MDHEN and SYDVKM. This CDR3 is CASNRARDIGQPQHF. The CDR3 DNA sequence: TGTGCCAGCAATCGGGCCCGGGACATTGGTCAGCCCCAGCATTTT.

This chain links TRBV29-1 with TRBJ2-1; the match to TRBD2 covers 15 bases. There are 17 residues in the CDR3. Germline assignment: CDR1 SQVTM and CDR2 ANQGSEA. V was clipped by 1 base and J by 3 bases; unmatched bases: 4. The DNA of the CDR3 is TGCAGCGTTGAAGGGACTAGCGGGAGGGCCGGCTACAATGAGCAGTTCTTC. Amino acid sequence: CSVEGTSGRAGYNEQFF.

This chain links TRBV6-5 with TRBJ1-1; D possibly corresponds to TRBD1 (5 bases). This CDR3 has 15 amino acids. The V gene's germline CDR1 is MNHEY and CDR2 SVGAGI. V was pared by 2 bases and J by 4 bases, with 14 bases between. The CDR3 here is CASSYPGLTGTEAFF. In nucleotides, the CDR3 is TGTGCCAGCAGTTACCCGGGACTAACTGGCACTGAAGCTTTCTTT.

This clone was detected only once. The J gene is TRBJ2-1, the V gene TRBV7-8; 8 bases line up with TRBD2. The CDR3 extends over 16 amino acids. J gave up 1 base and V 3 bases, and 5 bases lay outside the gene matches. Germline V lookup: CDR1 SGHVS, CDR2 FQNEAQ. CDR3 residues: CASSFESGSSYNEQFF. CDR3 sequence (DNA): TGTGCCAGCAGCTTCGAAAGCGGGAGTTCCTACAATGAGCAGTTCTTC.

The chain employs TRBV28 and TRBJ1-5; no reliable D call. The V end lost 1 base, the J end lost 5 bases, and 6 bases lay between the germline ends. The CDR3 is made up of 13 amino acids. The germline gives CDR1 MDHEN, CDR2 SYDVKM. This CDR3 is CASSLSDYQPQHF. CDR3 sequence (DNA): TGTGCCAGCAGTTTATCCGACTATCAGCCCCAGCATTTT.

The genes are TRBV7-2 and TRBJ2-3; D perhaps matches TRBD2 (6 bases). Germline CDR1 reads SGHTA; CDR2 reads FQGNSA. This CDR3 spans 14 amino acids. Trimming removed 7 bases from V and 4 bases from J, with 15 bases in between. The CDR3 region is CASTPGGKSDTQYF. The CDR3, as DNA: TGTGCCAGCACACCAGGCGGGAAGTCAGATACGCAGTATTTT. Using reference TRBV7-2 and TRBJ2-3 for the parts outside the CDR3, the full variable domain is GAGVSQSPSNKVTEKGKDVELRCDPISGHTALYWYRQSLGQGLEFLIYFQGNSAPDKSGLPSDRFSAERTGGSVSTLTIQRTQQEDSAVYLCASTPGGKSDTQYFGPGTRLTVL.

The chain combines TRBV10-3 with TRBJ2-1; TRBD2 agrees at 11 bases. Looked up from germline, CDR1 is ENHRY and CDR2 is SYGVKD. The CDR3 runs 17 residues. With 0 bases clipped from V and 4 bases from J, the junction kept 5 bases outside the gene matches. The CDR3 region has the DNA TGTGCCATCAGTGAGTCGGCGGGACTAGCGGCATACAATGAGCAGTTCTTC. It yields the protein CAISESAGLAAYNEQFF.

This sequence joins TRBV24-1 and TRBJ2-3, with TRBD1 matching over 12 bases. Trimming took 4 bases from V and 4 from J; bases not matched to a gene: 5. The V gene's germline CDR1 is KGHDR and CDR2 SFDVKD. The CDR3 has 16 residues. The CDR3 reads CATSEGTGGKPDTQYF. In nucleotides, the CDR3 is TGTGCCACCAGTGAGGGGACAGGGGGCAAGCCAGATACGCAGTATTTT.

The gene calls are TRBV28 and TRBJ2-6; 8 positions agree with TRBD2. The germline V gene encodes CDR1 MDHEN and CDR2 SYDVKM. J lost 4 bases, V lost 10 bases, and 3 bases had no gene match. The CDR3 runs 13 residues. In DNA form, the CDR3 reads TGTGCCACCGTAGCGGGAGGGGCCAACGTCCTGACTTTC. The encoded protein is CATVAGGANVLTF.

In nucleotides, the CDR3 is TGTGCCAGCAGACGGACAGGGAGCAGGGTCCTGACTTTC. It encodes CASRRTGSRVLTF. V and J are TRBV27 and TRBJ2-6; 8 nucleotides align to TRBD1. The germline gives CDR1 MNHEY, CDR2 SMNVEV (reference sequence). The CDR3 loop spans 13 amino acids. With V trimmed by 6 bases and J by 13 bases, 8 bases remained unmatched. The complete variable domain, with remaining parts taken from reference TRBV27 and TRBJ2-6, reads EAQVTQNPRYLITVTGKKLTVTCSQNMNHEYMSWYRQDPGLGLRQIYYSMNVEVTDKGDVPEGYKVSRKEKRNFPLILESPSPNQTSLYFCASRRTGSRVLTFGAGSRLTVL.

V is TRBV2 and J is TRBJ2-1; 12 bases agree with TRBD2. V lost 6 bases and J lost 7; bases outside the gene matches: 4. The germline CDR1 and CDR2 sequences are SNHLY and FYNNEI. This CDR3 is built from 14 residues. The CDR3 loop is CASRLTSGSNEQFF. The CDR3 coding sequence is TGTGCCAGCAGGCTGACTAGCGGGAGTAATGAGCAGTTCTTC.

This clone was seen a single time. This chain uses TRBV6-4 with TRBJ1-4; no firm D call. Germline V gene sequence: CDR1 MRHNA, CDR2 SNTAGT. There are 13 residues in the CDR3. Trimming left V 11 bases short and J 2 bases short, with 12 bases between. The CDR3 nucleotides are TGTGCCTTCCGTCGGGAGACTAATGAAAAACTGTTTTTT. Residues: CAFRRETNEKLFF.

The J gene is TRBJ1-4, the V gene TRBV7-9; 8 bases are a match to TRBD1. CDR3 length: 15 amino acids. The germline V gene encodes CDR1 SEHNR and CDR2 FQNEAQ (reference sequence). Trimming at V came to 3 bases and at J to 6 bases, leaving 6 bases not matched to a gene. The CDR3 loop is CASSFADREDEKLFF. The CDR3 nucleotides read TGTGCCAGCAGCTTTGCGGACAGGGAGGATGAAAAACTGTTTTTT. The full variable domain, rest sourced from reference TRBV7-9 and TRBJ1-4, is DTGVSQNPRHKITKRGQNVTFRCDPISEHNRLYWYRQTLGQGPEFLTYFQNEAQLEKSRLLSDRFSAERPKGSFSTLEIQRTEQGDSAMYLCASSFADREDEKLFFGSGTQLSVL.

The V and J genes are TRBV15 and TRBJ1-5; D possibly corresponds to TRBD1 (5 bases). V was clipped by 4 bases and J by 1 base, with 11 bases between them. Looked up from germline, CDR1 is LNHNV and CDR2 is YYDKDF (reference sequence). The CDR3 is 15 residues long. CDR3: CATSTPGLSNQPQHF. The CDR3 coding sequence is TGTGCCACCAGCACTCCGGGACTCAGCAATCAGCCCCAGCATTTT.

J is TRBJ2-1 and V is TRBV6-8, with D possibly TRBD1 on 6 matching bases. V was cut by 2 bases and J by 15 bases, with 26 bases left in between. The CDR3 extends over 16 amino acids. Germline V CDR1 and CDR2: MNHGY, SAAAGT. The CDR3 sequence: CASSYTDPPQVGASFF. The CDR3 DNA is TGTGCCAGCAGTTACACCGACCCCCCACAGGTGGGGGCATCGTTCTTC.

This rearrangement joins TRBV10-3 to TRBJ1-2, with 7 bases identical to TRBD1. Per the germline V gene, CDR1 is ENHRY and CDR2 is SYGVKD. The CDR3 totals 15 residues. With V trimmed by 4 bases and J by 4 bases, 9 bases remained unmatched. CDR3 in amino acids: CAISGADRDSYGYTF. The CDR3 DNA reads as TGTGCCATCAGTGGAGCCGACCGGGACAGCTATGGCTACACCTTC.

The V call is TRBV6-5, the J call TRBJ2-1; D remains unclear. Germline-derived CDR1 and CDR2 are MNHEY and SVGAGI. The CDR3 is 14 amino acids. V lost 2 bases, J lost 7 bases, and 12 bases lay in between. As DNA, the CDR3 is TGTGCCAGCAGTTACGACCTTGGAGTGAATGAGCAGTTCTTC. Encoded protein: CASSYDLGVNEQFF.

This clone was counted between two and nine times. This chain connects TRBV5-1 to TRBJ2-3; tentatively, D is TRBD1 (5 bases). The CDR3 spans 16 residues. Trimming shortened V by 3 bases and J by 2 bases, and 16 bases separated the two germline ends. Germline CDR1 and CDR2: SGHRS and YFSETQ. The CDR3 nucleotides read TGCGCCAGCAGCTCTGTTGACAGCCGTTACACAGATACGCAGTATTTT. Translated, it gives CASSSVDSRYTDTQYF.

This clone was counted a single time. The rearrangement joins TRBV30 to TRBJ2-7, with 9 bases aligning to TRBD2. Germline V gene sequence: CDR1 GTSNPN, CDR2 SVGIG (reference sequence). V was clipped by 2 bases and J by 2 bases; unmatched bases: 7. The CDR3 has 15 amino acids. In DNA form, the CDR3 reads TGTGCCTGGAGTAGCCTAGCGGGAAAACCCTACGAGCAGTACTTC. Encoded protein: CAWSSLAGKPYEQYF.

About this clone: The sample has other DNA sequences that encode this CDR3 too. This chain links TRBV19 with TRBJ2-3; D remains ambiguous. This CDR3 region has 12 residues. From germline, CDR1 is LNHDA and CDR2 SQIVND (reference sequence). V lost 5 bases, J lost 3 bases, and 6 bases lay in between. The CDR3 bases are TGTGCCAGTAGTTTATCTACAGATACGCAGTATTTT. Protein sequence: CASSLSTDTQYF. The full variable domain, completed using reference TRBV19 and TRBJ2-3, is DGGITQSPKYLFRKEGQNVTLSCEQNLNHDAMYWYRQDPGQGLRLIYYSQIVNDFQKGDIAEGYSVSREKKESFPLTVTSAQKNPTAFYLCASSLSTDTQYFGPGTRLTVL.

The chain combines TRBV19 with TRBJ2-1, with 7 bases matching TRBD2. Germline CDR1 is LNHDA and CDR2 is SQIVND (reference sequence). With V trimmed by 7 bases and J by 8 bases, 14 bases remained unmatched. The length of the CDR3 is 15 residues. CDR3 sequence: CASTPSGEGRYEQFF. The DNA of the CDR3 is TGTGCCAGTACCCCGTCGGGGGAGGGCCGCTATGAGCAGTTCTTC.

This clone came up once. The rearrangement links TRBV27 to TRBJ2-3, with D possibly matching TRBD2 (6 bases). Germline loops: CDR1 MNHEY, CDR2 SMNVEV (reference sequence). The germline V and J ends were trimmed by 5 bases and 2 bases, with 14 bases remaining between them. The length of the CDR3 is 15 residues. The CDR3 nucleotides read TGTGCCAGCAGTCGTCGGCGGGACCACACAGATACGCAGTATTTT. Translating gives CASSRRRDHTDTQYF.

V gene TRBV6-1 combines with J gene TRBJ1-4; D might be TRBD1 (5 bases). The V end lost 1 base, the J end lost 2 bases, and 17 bases lay between the germline ends. Germline loops: CDR1 MNHNS, CDR2 SASEGT. The CDR3 has 18 residues. The DNA of the CDR3 is TGTGCCAGCAGTGAAGTACCCCCGGGGGGTTATACTAATGAAAAACTGTTTTTT. Translating it yields CASSEVPPGGYTNEKLFF.

This sequence joins TRBV6-5 and TRBJ2-5, with a tentative D call TRBD2 (6 bases). The CDR3 has 15 amino acids. V was shortened by 6 bases and J by 3 bases, with 17 bases between the two germline ends. Germline CDR1 MNHEY, CDR2 SVGAGI. This CDR3 reads CASSRTGTYKETQYF. DNA of the CDR3: TGTGCCAGCAGCCGCACCGGGACTTATAAAGAGACCCAGTACTTC.

This clone has a single count. This chain links TRBV6-5 with TRBJ1-1; D remains ambiguous. This CDR3 is built from 12 residues. Germline CDR1 is MNHEY and CDR2 is SVGAGI. Trimming took off 6 bases at V and 6 bases at J, with 11 bases between the two ends. This chain's CDR3 is CASRQYSSEAFF. CDR3 nucleotides: TGTGCCAGCAGACAGTACAGCTCTGAAGCTTTCTTT.